These T cell receptor beta chains were read from a single sample in a study of cytomegalovirus exposure and HLA in healthy donors. The protocol was immunoSEQ multiplex PCR, while the TCRdb copy is restricted to in-frame clones and leaves out a portion. Among about 130,000 clones listed, 70% to 90% were seen once. Sequencing was performed on PBMCs. These receptors were obtained from a boy aged 5-17 years in good health and CMV-seronegative. CDR3s include the opening cysteine and the closing phenylalanine or tryptophan. Each record gives: clone size, D gene, J gene, V gene, CDR3 DNA, CDR3 protein. The D gene is left open where the match is weak. Clone size appears in some rows only: once, few, many, or a class for an expanded clone.

>.|TRBD1|TRBJ1-4|TRBV29-1
TGCAGCGTTGCGGACAGGCAAGCAGAAAAACTGTTTTTT
CSVADRQAEKLFF
>.|TRBD2|TRBJ2-3|TRBV9
TGTGCCCCGACGGGGGGGGCCAACTTTGGGACGCAGTATTTT
CAPTGGANFGTQYF
>.|TRBD2|TRBJ2-1|TRBV4-3
TGCGCCAGCAGCCCAGGTGGGGGCGGGGGGAATGAGCAGTTCTTC
CASSPGGGGGNEQFF
>once|.|TRBJ2-3|TRBV13
TGTGCCAGCAGCATCCCCACTAAGGAAGGCACAGATACGCAGTATTTT
CASSIPTKEGTDTQYF
>.|TRBD2|TRBJ2-3|TRBV6-5
TGTGCCACAAAGGGTTCTAGCGGGACCCCAGATACGCAGTATTTT
CATKGSSGTPDTQYF
>.|.|TRBJ1-1|TRBV5-4
TGTGCCAGCAGCTTCGGGGGGGCGCCTCCTGAAGCTTTTTTT
CASSFGGAPPEAFF
>.|TRBD2|TRBJ2-3|TRBV7-6
TGTGCCAGCAGCCTTATACGGACTAGCGGGATCGGAGATACGCAGTATTTT
CASSLIRTSGIGDTQYF
>.|.|TRBJ1-1|TRBV5-1
TGCGCCAGCAGCCCAGAAGGGGGGAACACTGAAGCTTTCTTT
CASSPEGGNTEAFF
>.|TRBD1|TRBJ1-4|TRBV7-2
TGTGCCAGCAGCCGGACAGGGGGTTCGAGTGAAAAACTGTTTTTT
CASSRTGGSSEKLFF
>.|.|TRBJ1-2|TRBV11-2
TGTGCCAGCAGCTTAGATTTATATGGCTACACCTTC
CASSLDLYGYTF
>once|TRBD2|TRBJ2-3|TRBV4-2
TGTGCCAGCAGCCAGAAGCGGGAGGGCGGAGCAGATACGCAGTATTTT
CASSQKREGGADTQYF
>.|.|TRBJ1-1|TRBV11-3
TGTGCCAGCAGCTCAGGTCCGATGAACACTGAAGCTTTCTTT
CASSSGPMNTEAFF
>.|.|TRBJ1-2|TRBV9
TGTGCCAGCAGCGTAGTCCACGGTGGCTACACCTTC
CASSVVHGGYTF
>.|.|TRBJ2-5|TRBV5-1
TGCGCCAGCAGCTACGGGACCCAGTACTTC
CASSYGTQYF
>few|.|TRBJ2-7|TRBV6-6
TGTGCCAGCAGTTACTCGACAGACTCCTACGAGCAGTACTTC
CASSYSTDSYEQYF
>once|.|TRBJ1-2|TRBV19
TGTGCCAGTACCCAGACTGCTTATGGCTACACCTTC
CASTQTAYGYTF